The 21 T cell receptor beta chains in this list originate from one sample, sequenced in a study of blood T cells in healthy people across ages (dated by TCRdb to the mid-2010s). Library prep was done by 5' RACE. TCRdb shows the sequencer as Illumina HiSeq 2500. A second PCR of about 6 to 11 cycles was run with a J-beta primer mix and a sample-barcoded 5' primer. The public reads were quality trimmed at Q25 with fastp and then assembled into clones with MiXCR by TCRdb, keeping productive beta chains. Identical CDR3 protein sequences are pooled into one entry, listed with their most common genes and DNA. This sample gives about a million distinct CDR3 sequences in total; about 48% of them show up just once. Under 15% of the sample belongs to the ten largest clones. Material for sequencing was blood. The source of these receptors is a young man in good health.

This chain links TRBV28 with TRBJ1-2; no clear D gene. Trimming left V 5 bases short and J 8 bases short, with 6 bases between. Per the germline V gene, CDR1 is MDHEN and CDR2 is SYDVKM. This CDR3 spans 10 amino acids. The CDR3 sequence: CASSPPGYTF. The CDR3 bases are TGTGCCAGCAGTCCCCCGGGCTACACCTTC.

The V call is TRBV6-5, the J call TRBJ2-7; no firm D call. The CDR3 sequence is 15 residues long. Trimming shortened V by 6 bases and J by 0 bases, and 15 bases separated the two germline ends. Germline V lookup: CDR1 MNHEY, CDR2 SVGAGI. CDR3 bases: TGTGCCAGCAGGGAAGCCGGGTTTGGCTCCTACGAGCAGTACTTC. Translation gives CASREAGFGSYEQYF.

This clonotype has a handful of counts. The rearrangement uses TRBV7-2 and TRBJ2-5; TRBD2 aligns across 8 bases. With V trimmed by 2 bases and J by 5 bases, 10 bases remained unmatched. The CDR3 contains 16 residues. CDR1 SGHTA and CDR2 FQGNSA come from the germline V gene. As DNA, the CDR3 is TGTGCCAGCAGCTTAAATTTCGGGGGGGCTGTTGAGACCCAGTACTTC. This translates into CASSLNFGGAVETQYF.

V and J are TRBV7-8 and TRBJ2-4; TRBD2 aligns across 11 bases. The assigned J gene may be wrong: the sequence end matches TRBJ2-7 better. The CDR3 spans 14 residues. CDR1 SGHVS and CDR2 FQNEAQ come from the germline V gene. CDR3 amino acids: CASSVSGRASEQYF. DNA of the CDR3: TGTGCCAGCAGCGTTAGCGGGAGGGCCAGCGAGCAGTACTTC.

The chain combines TRBV4-3 with TRBJ2-1; 8 nucleotides line up with TRBD2. Trimming removed 3 bases from V and 0 bases from J; junction bases left unmatched: 10. The CDR3 length is 18 residues. The germline V gene has CDR1 LGHNA and CDR2 YSLEER. Written as DNA, the CDR3 is TGCGCCAGCAGCCAGGAGTATCGGGGGGGTGACTCCTACAATGAGCAGTTCTTC. Translating it yields CASSQEYRGGDSYNEQFF.

V and J are TRBV5-1 and TRBJ2-5; maybe TRBD2 (5 bases). V shed 4 bases and J shed 2 bases, with 12 bases lying between them. CDR3 size: 14 residues. Per germline, CDR1 SGHRS and CDR2 YFSETQ. DNA of the CDR3: TGCGCCAGCAGCCCCGGGATAGCACAAGAGACCCAGTACTTC. Its translation is CASSPGIAQETQYF.

The chain uses TRBV6-2 or TRBV6-3 and TRBJ2-7, with D possibly matching TRBD2 (5 bases). Deletions cut 5 bases from V and 7 bases from J, with 15 bases between. This CDR3 region has 13 residues. Germline V gene sequence: CDR1 MNHEY, CDR2 SVGEGT. The CDR3, as DNA: TGTGCCAGCAGTCCGGCAGGACTTGGGGAGCAGTACTTC. It codes for CASSPAGLGEQYF.

The CDR3 DNA is TGTGCCAGCAGTTACGAGGGACTAGCGGGGGGCTCCTACGAGCAGTACTTC. Translating gives CASSYEGLAGGSYEQYF. This chain connects TRBV6-2 or TRBV6-3 to TRBJ2-7, with 15 positions matching TRBD2. The V and J ends lost 2 bases and 0 bases, in that order; junction bases with no gene match: 2. The germline gives CDR1 MNHEY, CDR2 SVGEGT. The CDR3 covers 17 residues.

To note about this clonotype: An end of the junction does not agree with germline; a read error may underlie this. V is TRBV10-3 and J is TRBJ2-1, with 9 bases identical to TRBD1. CDR3 length: 15 residues. Germline values: CDR1 ENHRY, CDR2 SYGVKD. For the CDR3, the DNA is TGTGCCTTCAGTGAGCCTGGGACAGGGATAGATGAGCAGTTCTTC. Translation gives CAFSEPGTGIDEQFF.

The chain uses TRBV5-1 and TRBJ2-3; D ambiguous. The CDR3 extends over 15 amino acids. Trimming took off 2 bases at V and 0 bases at J, with 10 bases between the two ends. Germline V gene data show CDR1 as SGHRS and CDR2 as YFSETQ. The CDR3 sequence is CASSFRVRSTDTQYF. The CDR3 DNA follows: TGCGCCAGCAGCTTTCGGGTTAGAAGCACAGATACGCAGTATTTT. Supplemented by reference TRBV5-1 and TRBJ2-3, the full variable domain reads KAGVTQTPRYLIKTRGQQVTLSCSPISGHRSVSWYQQTPGQGLQFLFEYFSETQRNKGNFPGRFSGRQFSNSRSEMNVSTLELGDSALYLCASSFRVRSTDTQYFGPGTRLTVL.

The chain is built from TRBV4-1 and TRBJ2-3; 11 bases agree with TRBD1. With V trimmed by 3 bases and J by 5 bases, 4 bases remained unmatched. The CDR3 contains 15 residues. Germline V gives CDR1 MGHRA, CDR2 YSYEKL. The CDR3: CASSQGQGVRDTQYF. The CDR3 DNA sequence: TGCGCCAGCAGCCAGGGACAGGGGGTGAGAGATACGCAGTATTTT.

J is TRBJ1-2 and V is TRBV29-1; maybe TRBD1 (6 bases). The CDR3 extends over 13 amino acids. Trimming took 5 bases from V and 4 from J, leaving 14 bases between them. CDR1 SQVTM and CDR2 ANQGSEA come from the germline V gene. The CDR3, as DNA: TGCAGCGTTCCCCCCGGACAGACCTATGGCTACACCTTC. Its protein is CSVPPGQTYGYTF. The full variable domain, its missing parts supplied by reference TRBV29-1 and TRBJ1-2, is SAVISQKPSRDICQRGTSLTIQCQVDSQVTMMFWYRQQPGQSLTLIATANQGSEATYESGFVIDKFPISRPNLTFSTLTVSNMSPEDSSIYLCSVPPGQTYGYTFGSGTRLTVV.

V and J are TRBV3-1 and TRBJ1-2; 7 bases align to TRBD1. V shed 1 base and J 0 bases; nucleotides not matched to a gene: 5. Per germline, CDR1 LGHDT and CDR2 YNNKEL (reference sequence). The CDR3 is made up of 16 amino acids. The CDR3 bases are TGTGCCAGCAGCCAAGGGGGACAGATATCTAACTATGGCTACACCTTC. Its protein is CASSQGGQISNYGYTF.

This chain links TRBV4-1 with TRBJ2-1, with D possibly matching TRBD2 (5 bases). CDR1 and CDR2 from the germline V gene are MGHRA and YSYEKL. Trimming stripped 9 bases from V and 7 bases from J, with 10 bases between. The CDR3 runs to 11 residues. The chain's CDR3 is CASRLMNEQFF. The CDR3 DNA reads TGCGCCAGTAGACTAATGAATGAGCAGTTCTTC.

The chain is built from TRBV30 and TRBJ1-5; 10 bases are a match to TRBD1. The V and J ends lost 5 bases and 5 bases, in that order; junction bases with no gene match: 6. Germline-derived CDR1 and CDR2 are GTSNPN and SVGIG (reference sequence). CDR3 length: 14 amino acids. The DNA for the CDR3 is TGTGCCTGGTCTCCGGGACAGGGGCATCAGCCCCAGCATTTT. This encodes CAWSPGQGHQPQHF.

This clonotype came up a few times. The CDR3 bases are TGTGCCAGCAGCTTGGAGGCCACAGGGTTTCAGCCCCAGCATTTT. Translated, it gives CASSLEATGFQPQHF. V usage is TRBV5-5 and J usage is TRBJ1-5; perhaps TRBD1 as D (6 bases). The CDR3 is 15 amino acids. The germline V gene has CDR1 SGHKS and CDR2 YYEKEE (reference sequence). Trimming stripped 0 bases from V and 6 bases from J, with 13 bases between.

This clonotype was detected a few times. The rearrangement links TRBV12-3 or TRBV12-4 to TRBJ2-7; D is uncertain. V lost 3 bases and J 1 base, leaving 10 bases between the germline ends. The CDR3 is 14 residues long. The CDR3 DNA sequence: TGTGCCAGCAGTTTGATAGACGGTTCCTACGAGCAGTACTTC. It specifies CASSLIDGSYEQYF.

CDR3 residues: CASSPRTGLGGYTF. CDR3 bases: TGTGCCAGCAGCCCCCGGACAGGGCTTGGAGGCTACACCTTC. The V and J genes are TRBV9 and TRBJ1-2, with TRBD1 matching 8 bases. The germline V gene has CDR1 SGDLS and CDR2 YYNGEE. The CDR3 spans 14 residues. The ends lost 4 bases at V and 8 bases at J; junction bases unmatched: 10.

In this sample, this clonotype turned up a few times. The chain combines TRBV7-2 with TRBJ2-1, with TRBD1 identical over 7 bases. V trimming: 5 bases; J trimming: 1 base; junction bases outside the gene matches: 8. CDR1 and CDR2 from the germline V gene are SGHTA and FQGNSA. CDR3 length equals 16 residues. CDR3 bases: TGTGCCAGCAGCCGTGGACAGGACCCTTCCTACAATGAGCAGTTCTTC. Its translation is CASSRGQDPSYNEQFF. Complete variable domain (other parts from reference TRBV7-2 and TRBJ2-1): GAGVSQSPSNKVTEKGKDVELRCDPISGHTALYWYRQSLGQGLEFLIYFQGNSAPDKSGLPSDRFSAERTGGSVSTLTIQRTQQEDSAVYLCASSRGQDPSYNEQFFGPGTRLTVL.

The chain couples TRBV7-9 to TRBJ2-5; D is undetermined. The CDR3 runs 15 residues. V shed 5 bases and J shed 2 bases, with 15 bases lying between them. Germline lookup yields CDR1 SEHNR and CDR2 FQNEAQ (reference sequence). CDR3 sequence (DNA): TGTGCCAGCAGCCCAGGATGGCTGTGGCAAGAGACCCAGTACTTC. Translated, it gives CASSPGWLWQETQYF.

This clonotype was observed once. This chain uses TRBV5-1 with TRBJ1-2, with a tentative D call TRBD1 (6 bases). The CDR3 has 14 residues. V lost 6 bases and J lost 0, with 12 bases in between. Germline V lookup: CDR1 SGHRS, CDR2 YFSETQ. The CDR3 DNA is TGCGCCAGCACCTCTGGACAGCCTAACTATGGCTACACCTTC. Translated: CASTSGQPNYGYTF.